This record looks at one T cell receptor (beta chain) sequence and its context. This record belongs to a study of blood T cell repertoires in COVID-19. About the study: The origin of the acute and convalescent COVID-19 samples was the United States, Italy and Spain. Nucleic acid was either cDNA or gDNA, and it came from T cells, B-cell-depleted T cells, or PBMCs.

The V segment lost 1 base and the J segment 4 bases; nucleotides outside the gene matches: 3. This CDR3 has 16 amino acids. Germline V gene data show CDR1 as SGHTA and CDR2 as FQGNSA. Repertoires were generated with immunoSEQ multiplex PCR, while TCRdb's copy carries only in-frame clones and drops some. The sample consists of about 380,000 clones, approximately 90% of them appearing once. The genes are TRBV7-2 and TRBJ2-5, with TRBD2 identical over 13 bases. This clonotype was sampled from a woman aged 18-29 years who had recovered from COVID-19. Input material: PBMCs or T cells enriched from blood (not recorded which). For the CDR3, the DNA is TGTGCCAGCAGCTTAGTTCGACTAGCGGGGGGAGAGACCCAGTACTTC. It codes for CASSLVRLAGGETQYF.